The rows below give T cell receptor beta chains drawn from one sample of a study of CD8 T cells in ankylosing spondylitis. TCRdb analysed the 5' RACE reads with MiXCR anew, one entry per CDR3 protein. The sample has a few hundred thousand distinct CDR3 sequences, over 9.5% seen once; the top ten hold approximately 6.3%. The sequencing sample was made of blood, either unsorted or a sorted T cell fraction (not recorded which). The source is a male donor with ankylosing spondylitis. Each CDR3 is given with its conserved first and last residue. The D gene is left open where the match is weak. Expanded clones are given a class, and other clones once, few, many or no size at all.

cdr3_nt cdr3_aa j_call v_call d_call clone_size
TGCAGTGCAGAGGGGCCACTAGCGGGAGCCCCCTATAATGAGCAGTTCTTC CSAEGPLAGAPYNEQFF TRBJ2-1 TRBV20-1 TRBD2 NA
TGTGCCACCAGTGACGGGACTAGACGGGATACGCAGTATTTT CATSDGTRRDTQYF TRBJ2-3 TRBV24-1 TRBD2 few
TGTGCCAGCAGTGAATTTTCTAGACTAATCACAGATACGCAGTATTTT CASSEFSRLITDTQYF TRBJ2-3 TRBV6-1 NA NA
TGTGCCAGCAGCTTAGGGCTAGCGGGAGTGAAGAATGAGCAGTTCTTC CASSLGLAGVKNEQFF TRBJ2-1 TRBV7-9 TRBD2 few
TGCAGTCCTTTATTAGGGCTGGGCGGAGAGACCCAGTACTTC CSPLLGLGGETQYF TRBJ2-5 TRBV20-1 NA few
TGTGCCACCAGCAGAGCTGGGAAACGGGGGGCAAATGAGCAGTTCTTC CATSRAGKRGANEQFF TRBJ2-1 TRBV15 NA NA
TGCAGTGCTAGAGATCTGAGGACAGACACAGATACGCAGTATTTT CSARDLRTDTDTQYF TRBJ2-3 TRBV20-1 NA few
TGTGCCATCGGAACTCCGACTAGCGGCTACACCGGGGAGCTGTTTTTT CAIGTPTSGYTGELFF TRBJ2-2 TRBV7-9 TRBD2 NA
TGCGCCAGCGTTCCCACTAGCGGAAACAATGAGCAGTTCTTC CASVPTSGNNEQFF TRBJ2-1 TRBV5-1 TRBD2 many
TGTGCCAGCAGCCTACTGACAGGGAACGGCAATGAGCAGTTCTTC CASSLLTGNGNEQFF TRBJ2-1 TRBV7-2 TRBD1 few
TGTGCCAGCAGCCACTTAAGAGGGGGCGGTGGGACAGATACGCAGTATTTT CASSHLRGGGGTDTQYF TRBJ2-3 TRBV14 TRBD1 few
TGCAGCGTTGTATGGACGGGGAGGACAGATACGCAGTATTTT CSVVWTGRTDTQYF TRBJ2-3 TRBV29-1 NA few
TGTGCCAGCAGCCAAGATATTTCCGCGGGTGGGGAGCTGTTTTTT CASSQDISAGGELFF TRBJ2-2 TRBV4-2 NA NA
TGCGCCACCGGGACAGGGGGCTCCTACAATGAGCAGTTCTTC CATGTGGSYNEQFF TRBJ2-1 TRBV5-1 TRBD1 NA
TGCAGTGCTAGACTAGCGGGAGGCCTCCGTGTTTCTTACAATGAGCAGTTCTTC CSARLAGGLRVSYNEQFF TRBJ2-1 TRBV20-1 TRBD2 NA
TGCAGTGCCCCAAGGGTCCCCCAAGAGACCCAGTACTTC CSAPRVPQETQYF TRBJ2-5 TRBV20-1 NA few
TGTGCCAGCAGTGGTTATTTGTGGAACGAGCAGTACTTC CASSGYLWNEQYF TRBJ2-7 TRBV6-6 NA NA
TGCAGCGTATGGACTAGCGCTTACAATGAGCAGTTCTTC CSVWTSAYNEQFF TRBJ2-1 TRBV29-1 TRBD2 NA
TGTGCCAGCGCCAAAGGGAGCGGGAGTACCGGGGAGCTGTTTTTT CASAKGSGSTGELFF TRBJ2-2 TRBV27 TRBD2 NA
TGCAGTGCCAGGACAGGAAGGACTGAAGCTTTCTTT CSARTGRTEAFF TRBJ1-1 TRBV20-1 TRBD1 few
TGTGCCACCAGTGACTCAGGGGGCACCGGGGAGCTGTTTTTT CATSDSGGTGELFF TRBJ2-2 TRBV24-1 TRBD1 NA
TGCAGCGTTGAGGCGGGAGTTCCCGGCACAGATACGCAGTATTTT CSVEAGVPGTDTQYF TRBJ2-3 TRBV29-1 TRBD2 many
TGCGCCAGCAGCTTGGAAAGCGTAAACTATGGCTACACCTTC CASSLESVNYGYTF TRBJ1-2 TRBV5-1 NA NA
TGTGCCAGCAGCCCCGACCGACAGAGCATGAACACTGAAGCTTTCTTT CASSPDRQSMNTEAFF TRBJ1-1 TRBV7-8 NA many
TGTGCCAGCAGCCTCGGGACAGGGGCCTCCTATCTCTATGGCTACACCTTC CASSLGTGASYLYGYTF TRBJ1-2 TRBV11-3 TRBD1 NA
TGTGCCACCGCCAGACCTTCTGGGGCCAACGTCCTGACTTTC CATARPSGANVLTF TRBJ2-6 TRBV5-6 NA NA
TGTGCCAGCAGCTTGAATTCAGGGAACACATATCAGCCCCAGCATTTT CASSLNSGNTYQPQHF TRBJ1-5 TRBV5-5 NA NA
TGCAGTGCTAGATGGGCTAGCGGGAGTGGTGGCGAGCAGTACTTC CSARWASGSGGEQYF TRBJ2-7 TRBV20-1 TRBD2 many
TGTGCCAGCAGCTTAGGGTTAAGCTCCTACAATGAGCAGTTCTTC CASSLGLSSYNEQFF TRBJ2-1 TRBV5-1 NA many
TGTGCCAGCAGCCAAGATCGTCTGAGGACTGAAGCTTTCTTT CASSQDRLRTEAFF TRBJ1-1 TRBV4-2 NA few
TGTGCCAGCAGTTCGACTAGAGCCTACGAGCAGTACTTC CASSSTRAYEQYF TRBJ2-7 TRBV28 NA NA